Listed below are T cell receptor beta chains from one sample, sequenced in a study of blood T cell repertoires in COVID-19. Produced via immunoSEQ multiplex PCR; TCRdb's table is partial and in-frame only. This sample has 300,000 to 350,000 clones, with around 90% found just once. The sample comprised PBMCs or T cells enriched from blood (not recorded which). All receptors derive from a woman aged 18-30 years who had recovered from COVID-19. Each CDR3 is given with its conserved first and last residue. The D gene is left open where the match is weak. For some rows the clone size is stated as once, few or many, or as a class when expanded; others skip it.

cdr3_aa: CASSWDGQATGNTIYF
cdr3_nt: TGCGCCAGCAGCTGGGATGGACAGGCGACTGGAAACACCATATATTTT
v_call: TRBV5-1
j_call: TRBJ1-3
cdr3_length: 16
d_call: TRBD1
clone_size: NA

cdr3_aa: CASSSDPSGYNSPLHF
cdr3_nt: TGTGCCAGCAGCTCAGACCCTTCAGGGTACAATTCACCCCTCCACTTT
v_call: TRBV11-1
j_call: TRBJ1-6
cdr3_length: 16
d_call: NA
clone_size: NA

cdr3_aa: CSVDSSVQETQYF
cdr3_nt: TGCAGCGTTGATTCGTCAGTTCAGGAGACCCAGTACTTC
v_call: TRBV29-1
j_call: TRBJ2-5
cdr3_length: 13
d_call: NA
clone_size: NA

cdr3_aa: CASSAGQGLNGYTF
cdr3_nt: TGTGCCAGCAGCGCCGGACAGGGGCTTAATGGCTACACCTTC
v_call: TRBV9
j_call: TRBJ1-2
cdr3_length: 14
d_call: TRBD1
clone_size: NA

cdr3_aa: CATQTSGRVTDTQYF
cdr3_nt: TGTGCCACCCAGACTAGCGGGAGGGTAACAGATACGCAGTATTTT
v_call: TRBV2
j_call: TRBJ2-3
cdr3_length: 15
d_call: TRBD2
clone_size: NA

cdr3_aa: CASSYSLGTGNTGELFF
cdr3_nt: TGTGCCAGCAGTTACTCCCTCGGGACAGGTAACACCGGGGAGCTGTTTTTT
v_call: TRBV6-2/TRBV6-3
j_call: TRBJ2-2
cdr3_length: 17
d_call: TRBD1
clone_size: few

cdr3_aa: CASSVEGQPSSYNSPLHF
cdr3_nt: TGTGCCAGCAGCGTAGAGGGACAGCCAAGCTCCTATAATTCACCCCTCCACTTT
v_call: TRBV9
j_call: TRBJ1-6
cdr3_length: 18
d_call: TRBD1
clone_size: NA

cdr3_aa: CASSAGTGPQETQYF
cdr3_nt: TGTGCCAGCAGTGCAGGGACAGGACCCCAAGAAACCCAGTACTTC
v_call: TRBV6-4
j_call: TRBJ2-5
cdr3_length: 15
d_call: TRBD1
clone_size: NA

cdr3_aa: CASSVGAGGYTF
cdr3_nt: TGTGCCAGCAGTGTCGGGGCGGGAGGCTACACCTTC
v_call: TRBV2
j_call: TRBJ1-2
cdr3_length: 12
d_call: NA
clone_size: NA

cdr3_aa: CASSQPGQGFSHYGYTF
cdr3_nt: TGTGCCAGCAGCCAGCCGGGACAGGGGTTTTCTCACTATGGCTACACCTTC
v_call: TRBV4-2
j_call: TRBJ1-2
cdr3_length: 17
d_call: TRBD1
clone_size: few

cdr3_aa: CASSQGLAGASNAGELFF
cdr3_nt: TGTGCCAGCAGCCAAGGACTAGCGGGGGCCAGCAACGCCGGGGAGCTGTTTTTT
v_call: TRBV3-1/TRBV3-2
j_call: TRBJ2-2
cdr3_length: 18
d_call: TRBD2
clone_size: NA

cdr3_aa: CASSFSPDEKLFF
cdr3_nt: TGTGCCAGCAGTTTCTCTCCAGATGAAAAACTGTTTTTT
v_call: TRBV12-3/TRBV12-4
j_call: TRBJ1-4
cdr3_length: 13
d_call: NA
clone_size: NA

cdr3_aa: CASSPTLGGTIREQYF
cdr3_nt: TGTGCCAGCAGCCCGACCCTTGGGGGGACGATCCGCGAGCAGTACTTC
v_call: TRBV11-2
j_call: TRBJ2-7
cdr3_length: 16
d_call: NA
clone_size: NA

cdr3_aa: CASSQGFGQVNEAFF
cdr3_nt: TGCGCCAGCAGCCAGGGATTCGGACAGGTCAATGAAGCTTTCTTT
v_call: TRBV4-1
j_call: TRBJ1-1
cdr3_length: 15
d_call: TRBD1
clone_size: NA

cdr3_aa: CAISEVLAAANTEAFF
cdr3_nt: TGTGCCATCAGTGAAGTCTTGGCTGCTGCGAACACTGAAGCTTTCTTT
v_call: TRBV10-3
j_call: TRBJ1-1
cdr3_length: 16
d_call: NA
clone_size: NA

cdr3_aa: CATSDPTGSGNTIYF
cdr3_nt: TGTGCCACCAGTGATCCTACAGGCTCTGGAAACACCATATATTTT
v_call: TRBV24-1
j_call: TRBJ1-3
cdr3_length: 15
d_call: NA
clone_size: NA

cdr3_aa: CASSSRSRYRLSTEAFF
cdr3_nt: TGTGCCAGCAGTTCTAGGTCACGCTACAGGCTCAGCACTGAAGCTTTCTTT
v_call: TRBV28
j_call: TRBJ1-1
cdr3_length: 17
d_call: NA
clone_size: NA

cdr3_aa: CASSEGLAGPDTQYF
cdr3_nt: TGTGCCAGCAGTGAAGGACTAGCGGGACCAGATACGCAGTATTTT
v_call: TRBV6-1
j_call: TRBJ2-3
cdr3_length: 15
d_call: TRBD2
clone_size: NA

cdr3_aa: CASSEASGGPDTQYF
cdr3_nt: TGTGCCAGCAGTGAAGCTAGCGGGGGCCCAGATACGCAGTATTTT
v_call: TRBV6-1
j_call: TRBJ2-3
cdr3_length: 15
d_call: TRBD2
clone_size: NA

cdr3_aa: CASKLPGNTEAFF
cdr3_nt: TGTGCCAGCAAATTACCCGGGAACACTGAAGCTTTCTTT
v_call: TRBV5-6
j_call: TRBJ1-1
cdr3_length: 13
d_call: NA
clone_size: NA

cdr3_aa: CASRPPRESYVGNTEAFF
cdr3_nt: TGTGCCAGCAGACCTCCTCGGGAGTCATACGTCGGGAACACTGAAGCTTTCTTT
v_call: TRBV28
j_call: TRBJ1-1
cdr3_length: 18
d_call: NA
clone_size: many

cdr3_aa: CASRWDLASNQPQHF
cdr3_nt: TGCGCCAGCAGGTGGGACTTGGCTAGCAATCAGCCCCAGCATTTT
v_call: TRBV5-1
j_call: TRBJ1-5
cdr3_length: 15
d_call: NA
clone_size: NA

cdr3_aa: CASSPRGHRGYTF
cdr3_nt: TGTGCCAGCAGCCCCAGGGGGCACCGGGGCTACACCTTC
v_call: TRBV3-1/TRBV3-2
j_call: TRBJ1-2
cdr3_length: 13
d_call: TRBD1
clone_size: NA

cdr3_aa: CASSVGRNVRYGYTF
cdr3_nt: TGTGCCAGCAGCGTTGGCCGTAATGTCCGATATGGCTACACCTTC
v_call: TRBV9
j_call: TRBJ1-2
cdr3_length: 15
d_call: NA
clone_size: NA